Listed below are T cell receptor beta chains from one sample, sequenced in a study of blood T cell repertoires in COVID-19. Sequencing used immunoSEQ multiplex PCR; TCRdb keeps in-frame clones, though not all of them. There are about 160,000 clones in the sample; roughly nine tenths occur only once, and about 2.6% lies in the top ten. Material for sequencing was peripheral blood. These receptor sequences come from a man between 60 and 70 years old with acute or convalescent COVID-19. CDR3s include the opening cysteine and the closing phenylalanine or tryptophan. The D gene is left open where the match is weak. Clone size, where shown, is once, few, many, or a class for clones that have expanded.

D,size,V,J,DNA,CDR3
.,.,TRBV5-1,TRBJ2-5,TGCGCCAGCAGCTTGGCCCCTAGCGCAGGAGAGACCCAGTACTTC,CASSLAPSAGETQYF
TRBD1,once,TRBV23-1,TRBJ1-5,TGCGCCAGCAGTCAACCTTATTACAGGGGACCGGGCCAGTCCCAGCATTTT,CASSQPYYRGPGQSQHF
.,.,TRBV6-5,TRBJ1-5,TGTGCCAGCAGTATGCTGAGAGATCAGCCCCAGCATTTT,CASSMLRDQPQHF
.,.,TRBV7-2,TRBJ1-3,TGTGCCAGCAGCTTAGTACAGATTGGAAACACCATATATTTT,CASSLVQIGNTIYF
TRBD2,.,TRBV25-1,TRBJ2-3,TGTGCCAGCAGTACCCTGTGGGGCGGGGGGCCCAGAATGTATTTT,CASSTLWGGGPRMYF
.,.,TRBV29-1,TRBJ2-3,TGCAGCGTATCGAGGACAGGAGGGCCAGATACGCAGTATTTT,CSVSRTGGPDTQYF
TRBD1,.,TRBV24-1,TRBJ2-2,TGTGCCACCAGTGATCCCATCGCCTACCTTAGGACAGGTGACACCGGGGAGCTGTTTTTT,CATSDPIAYLRTGDTGELFF
.,few,TRBV19,TRBJ1-6,TGTGCCAGTAGTGTTACAGGGACCTTTAATTCACCCCTCCACTTT,CASSVTGTFNSPLHF
TRBD1,.,TRBV10-3,TRBJ2-1,TGTGCCATCAGTGACTCAGGACAGGGAAATGAGCAGTTCTTC,CAISDSGQGNEQFF
TRBD2,.,TRBV20-1,TRBJ2-3,TGCAGTGCTAGTCTGACTAGCGGGGGGGATACGCAGTATTTT,CSASLTSGGDTQYF
TRBD1,.,TRBV19,TRBJ2-2,TGTGCCAGTAGTGCCAGGTGGACAGGGGACACCGGGGAGCTGTTTTTT,CASSARWTGDTGELFF
TRBD1,.,TRBV6-5,TRBJ2-7,TGTGCCAGCATCAGGACAGGTTCCTACGAGCAGTACTTC,CASIRTGSYEQYF
TRBD1,.,TRBV7-8,TRBJ2-4,TGTGCCAGCAGCGGGGGACAGCGAAACATTCAGTACTTC,CASSGGQRNIQYF
.,.,TRBV5-4,TRBJ1-1,TGTGCCAGCAGCTTCGAGCGAACGAACCTGGCCACTGAAGCTTTCTTT,CASSFERTNLATEAFF
TRBD1,.,TRBV5-1,TRBJ1-1,TGCGCCAGCAGCTTACAGGGGTGGGACACTGAAGCTTTCTTT,CASSLQGWDTEAFF
TRBD2,.,TRBV6-5,TRBJ2-5,TGTGCCAGCAGTTACAGGCTAGCGGTCCAAGAGACCCAGTACTTC,CASSYRLAVQETQYF
TRBD2,.,TRBV7-2,TRBJ2-1,TGTGCCAGCAGCTTAATGTTCCAGGGGGCTAGCGGGGGGCATGAGCAGTTCTTC,CASSLMFQGASGGHEQFF
.,.,TRBV7-9,TRBJ2-3,TGTGCCAGCAGCTTCCTGACAGATACGCAGTATTTT,CASSFLTDTQYF
.,.,TRBV10-3,TRBJ1-5,TGTGCCATCAGTGGGGGGCTCAATCAGCCCCAGCATTTT,CAISGGLNQPQHF
.,.,TRBV5-1,TRBJ2-2,TGCGCCAGCAGCGGGAGAGGGAGCGGACACACCGGGGAGCTGTTTTTT,CASSGRGSGHTGELFF
TRBD1,.,TRBV9,TRBJ2-1,TGTGCCAGCAGCCCCCGGGACAGGGAGTCTTGGAATGAGCAGTTCTTC,CASSPRDRESWNEQFF
.,.,TRBV6-5,TRBJ1-4,TGTGCCAGCAGCCGCCTAGAAGGTGAAAAACTGTTTTTT,CASSRLEGEKLFF
.,.,TRBV4-3,TRBJ1-1,TGCGCCAGCAGCCAAGGAAACAGGGCAACGTGGGGCACTGAAGCTTTCTTT,CASSQGNRATWGTEAFF
.,.,TRBV4-1,TRBJ2-3,TGCGCCAGCAGCCAGACAGCGGACAGAAGCACAGATACGCAGTATTTT,CASSQTADRSTDTQYF
TRBD1,.,TRBV11-2,TRBJ1-1,TGTGCCAGCGCATCCGGGACAGGGTTTGAAGCTTTCTTT,CASASGTGFEAFF
TRBD2,.,TRBV3-1/TRBV3-2,TRBJ2-3,TGTGCCAGCAGCCAACCGGGACTAGCAGGAACGCAGTATTTT,CASSQPGLAGTQYF
TRBD1,.,TRBV5-1,TRBJ2-1,TGCGCCAGCGATCAAGGGACAGGGGGAAATGAGCAGTTCTTC,CASDQGTGGNEQFF
.,few,TRBV6-1,TRBJ1-2,TGTGCCAGCAGTGAGGCAGGGATGAGCTATGGCTACACCTTC,CASSEAGMSYGYTF
TRBD1,.,TRBV7-2,TRBJ1-5,TGTGCCAGCAGCCCTCGGACAGGGGTGCAGCCCCAGCATTTT,CASSPRTGVQPQHF
.,.,TRBV6-6,TRBJ2-7,TGTGCCAGCAGTTACGAGGGGGGGCGATCTTTAGAGCAGTACTTC,CASSYEGGRSLEQYF
.,.,TRBV19,TRBJ1-2,TGTGCCAGTACCCTGGACTATTCGGGGTACACCTTC,CASTLDYSGYTF
TRBD1,.,TRBV7-2,TRBJ1-2,TGTGCCAGCAGCACCGACAAGGGGGCCTATGGCTACACCTTC,CASSTDKGAYGYTF
.,once,TRBV5-6,TRBJ1-6,TGTGCCAGCCAAACCGTTCGACGTACTAATAATTCACCCCTCCACTTT,CASQTVRRTNNSPLHF
.,.,TRBV2,TRBJ1-5,TGTGCCAGCAGTGAACGCCGGACAGGCAATCAGCCCCAGCATTTT,CASSERRTGNQPQHF
TRBD1,.,TRBV24-1,TRBJ1-2,TGTGCCACCAGTGCCCCCGACAGGGGTGGCTACACCTTC,CATSAPDRGGYTF
.,.,TRBV9,TRBJ2-7,TGTGCCAGCAGCGGGGGTGGAGGTCCCTACGAGCAGTACTTC,CASSGGGGPYEQYF
.,.,TRBV3-1/TRBV3-2,TRBJ1-2,TGTGCCAGCAGCCAAACCTGGCCGTCTAACTATGGCTACACCTTC,CASSQTWPSNYGYTF
.,.,TRBV13,TRBJ1-3,TGTGCCAGCAGCTCCCTCGAGGATCGGGGGGGAAACACCATATATTTT,CASSSLEDRGGNTIYF
TRBD1,.,TRBV4-2,TRBJ2-1,TGTGCCAGCAGCCAAGGGGGACAGGGTAACAATGAGCAGTTCTTC,CASSQGGQGNNEQFF
.,.,TRBV5-1,TRBJ2-2,TGCGCCAGCAGCTTGGCGGGTAATGTCGACACCGGGGAGCTGTTTTTT,CASSLAGNVDTGELFF
TRBD1,.,TRBV3-1/TRBV3-2,TRBJ1-2,TGTGCCAGCAGCCGGGACAGGGGCATCTATGGCTACACCTTC,CASSRDRGIYGYTF
TRBD2,once,TRBV24-1,TRBJ2-1,TGTGCCACCAGTGATGGACTAGCGGGGGGGCCCTACGAGCAGTTCTTC,CATSDGLAGGPYEQFF
TRBD2,.,TRBV3-1/TRBV3-2,TRBJ2-7,TGTGCCAGCAGCCAAGTCGCGGGGGGTCCCTACGAGCAGTACTTC,CASSQVAGGPYEQYF
TRBD1,.,TRBV3-1/TRBV3-2,TRBJ2-2,TGTGCCAGCAGCCGAAGGGGACAGGGGGACGGGCTGTTTTTT,CASSRRGQGDGLFF